The rows below give T cell receptor beta chains drawn from one sample of a study of neurological immune-mediated disorders. TCRdb itself ran the 5' RACE reads through MiXCR, one entry per CDR3 protein. Among tens of thousands of distinct CDR3 sequences listed, 3% to 4% were seen once. Specimen: PBMCs. The receptors stem from a man between 40 and 49 years old with multiple sclerosis. Each CDR3 is given with its conserved first and last residue. The D gene is left open where the match is weak. A clone size is listed for some rows: how often the clone was seen (once, few, many), or a class if it is expanded.

j_gene: TRBJ2-1; d_gene: -; abundance: many; v_gene: TRBV6-6; CDR3aa: CASSYSGDGGYNEQFF; CDR3nt: TGTGCCAGCAGTTACTCGGGGGACGGAGGATACAATGAGCAGTTCTTC
j_gene: TRBJ1-5; d_gene: TRBD1; abundance: few; v_gene: TRBV19; CDR3aa: CASSEITGDQPQHF; CDR3nt: TGTGCCAGTAGTGAAATTACAGGGGATCAGCCCCAGCATTTT
j_gene: TRBJ1-4; d_gene: TRBD1; abundance: many; v_gene: TRBV11-2; CDR3aa: CASVGGAGEKLFF; CDR3nt: TGTGCCAGCGTAGGGGGCGCCGGGGAAAAACTGTTTTTT
j_gene: TRBJ2-3; d_gene: -; abundance: many; v_gene: TRBV13; CDR3aa: CASSLNRRTDTQYF; CDR3nt: TGTGCCAGCAGCTTGAATCGTCGCACAGATACGCAGTATTTT
j_gene: TRBJ1-3; d_gene: -; abundance: many; v_gene: TRBV3-1; CDR3aa: CASSQVADTIYF; CDR3nt: TGTGCCAGCAGCCAAGTGGCTGACACCATATATTTT
j_gene: TRBJ2-7; d_gene: TRBD1; abundance: many; v_gene: TRBV6-6; CDR3aa: CASSVRQGRRQYF; CDR3nt: TGTGCCAGCAGTGTGAGACAGGGAAGAAGGCAGTACTTC
j_gene: TRBJ2-1; d_gene: TRBD2; abundance: many; v_gene: TRBV14; CDR3aa: CASSQDTGLALGDEQFF; CDR3nt: TGTGCCAGCAGCCAAGATACGGGACTAGCGCTGGGGGATGAGCAGTTCTTC
j_gene: TRBJ2-7; d_gene: -; abundance: many; v_gene: TRBV4-1; CDR3aa: CASSQEIRQGRAEQYF; CDR3nt: TGCGCCAGCAGCCAAGAAATTAGGCAGGGGAGGGCCGAGCAGTACTTC
j_gene: TRBJ1-1; d_gene: -; abundance: many; v_gene: TRBV3-1; CDR3aa: CASRQDSLMNTEAFF; CDR3nt: TGTGCCAGTAGACAGGACTCATTAATGAACACTGAAGCTTTCTTT
j_gene: TRBJ2-3; d_gene: TRBD2; abundance: many; v_gene: TRBV5-1; CDR3aa: CASSPPAAGEADTQYF; CDR3nt: TGCGCCAGCAGCCCTCCTGCAGCGGGGGAGGCAGATACGCAGTATTTT
j_gene: TRBJ2-1; d_gene: -; abundance: many; v_gene: TRBV4-1; CDR3aa: CASSQGRPNEQFF; CDR3nt: TGCGCCAGCAGCCAGGGACGTCCCAATGAGCAGTTCTTC
j_gene: TRBJ2-1; d_gene: -; abundance: few; v_gene: TRBV9; CDR3aa: CASSVAGELYNEQFF; CDR3nt: TGTGCCAGCAGCGTAGCGGGGGAGCTATACAATGAGCAGTTCTTC
j_gene: TRBJ2-2; d_gene: -; abundance: many; v_gene: TRBV5-1; CDR3aa: CASSLPGTGDTGELFF; CDR3nt: TGCGCCAGCAGCTTGCCCGGGACTGGGGACACCGGGGAGCTGTTTTTT
j_gene: TRBJ1-4; d_gene: -; abundance: many; v_gene: TRBV5-1; CDR3aa: CASSWSLGEANEKLFF; CDR3nt: TGCGCCAGCAGCTGGAGTTTGGGGGAGGCTAATGAAAAACTGTTTTTT
j_gene: TRBJ1-2; d_gene: TRBD1; abundance: many; v_gene: TRBV7-2; CDR3aa: CASSSQTGDGYTF; CDR3nt: TGTGCCAGCAGCTCTCAAACAGGGGATGGCTACACCTTC
j_gene: TRBJ1-5; d_gene: -; abundance: many; v_gene: TRBV3-1; CDR3aa: CASSQGTQGIQPQHF; CDR3nt: TGTGCCAGCAGCCAAGGGACCCAGGGTATCCAGCCCCAGCATTTT
j_gene: TRBJ1-5; d_gene: -; abundance: -; v_gene: TRBV18; CDR3aa: CASSPSGQSLSPQNF; CDR3nt: TGTGCCAGCTCACCATCTGGACAGTCCTTATCGCCCCAGAATTTT
j_gene: TRBJ1-2; d_gene: -; abundance: many; v_gene: TRBV20-1; CDR3aa: CSARDERSYGYTF; CDR3nt: TGCAGTGCTAGAGATGAGAGAAGCTATGGCTACACCTTC
j_gene: TRBJ2-3; d_gene: TRBD1; abundance: many; v_gene: TRBV7-9; CDR3aa: CASTGTGTDTQYF; CDR3nt: TGTGCCAGCACGGGGACAGGGACAGATACGCAGTATTTT
j_gene: TRBJ1-6; d_gene: TRBD1; abundance: few; v_gene: TRBV20-1; CDR3aa: CSARDLGQGDHSPLNF; CDR3nt: TGCAGTGCTAGAGATCTTGGACAGGGGGATCATTCACCCCTCAACTTT
j_gene: TRBJ2-3; d_gene: -; abundance: few; v_gene: TRBV11-2; CDR3aa: CASSPTADTDTQYF; CDR3nt: TGTGCCAGCAGCCCCACAGCAGACACAGATACGCAGTATTTT
j_gene: TRBJ1-6; d_gene: TRBD1; abundance: few; v_gene: TRBV5-1; CDR3aa: CASSLGQGMGETLNF; CDR3nt: TGCGCCAGCAGCTTGGGACAGGGGATGGGTGAGACCCTCAACTTT
j_gene: TRBJ1-1; d_gene: -; abundance: many; v_gene: TRBV3-1; CDR3aa: CASSPGTITEAFF; CDR3nt: TGTGCCAGCAGTCCCGGGACGATCACTGAAGCTTTCTTT
j_gene: TRBJ2-3; d_gene: TRBD2; abundance: many; v_gene: TRBV24-1; CDR3aa: CATSDLSLAGVTDTQYF; CDR3nt: TGTGCCACCAGTGATTTGTCGCTAGCGGGAGTCACAGATACGCAGTATTTT
j_gene: TRBJ2-3; d_gene: -; abundance: many; v_gene: TRBV24-1; CDR3aa: CATSDWGDSSTDTQYF; CDR3nt: TGTGCCACCAGTGATTGGGGGGACAGTAGCACAGATACGCAGTATTTT
j_gene: TRBJ2-4; d_gene: TRBD2; abundance: many; v_gene: TRBV4-1; CDR3aa: CASSQGAGLAKNIQYF; CDR3nt: TGCGCCAGCAGCCAAGGAGCGGGGCTTGCCAAAAACATTCAGTACTTC
j_gene: TRBJ1-4; d_gene: -; abundance: -; v_gene: TRBV7-2; CDR3aa: CASSLGSAEKLFF; CDR3nt: TGTGCCAGCAGCTTAGGATCCGCAGAAAAACTGTTTTTT
j_gene: TRBJ2-3; d_gene: TRBD2; abundance: many; v_gene: TRBV6-4; CDR3aa: CASSASGGTTDTQYF; CDR3nt: TGTGCCAGCAGTGCTAGCGGGGGGACCACAGATACGCAGTATTTT
j_gene: TRBJ1-1; d_gene: -; abundance: many; v_gene: TRBV7-2; CDR3aa: CASSLGGELAAFF; CDR3nt: TGTGCCAGCAGCTTAGGAGGGGAGTTAGCGGCTTTCTTT
j_gene: TRBJ1-1; d_gene: -; abundance: many; v_gene: TRBV30; CDR3aa: CAWSVRRGSVMNTEAFF; CDR3nt: TGTGCCTGGAGTGTACGTCGGGGAAGCGTCATGAACACTGAAGCTTTCTTT
j_gene: TRBJ2-7; d_gene: -; abundance: -; v_gene: TRBV7-9; CDR3aa: CASSFSVRPYEQYF; CDR3nt: TGTGCCAGCAGCTTTTCCGTGAGGCCCTACGAGCAGTACTTC
j_gene: TRBJ1-2; d_gene: TRBD1; abundance: many; v_gene: TRBV2; CDR3aa: CASSLRDSPYGYTF; CDR3nt: TGTGCCAGCAGCCTCCGGGACAGCCCCTATGGCTACACCTTC
j_gene: TRBJ1-4; d_gene: -; abundance: many; v_gene: TRBV5-1; CDR3aa: CASSLALTSTTNEKLFF; CDR3nt: TGCGCCAGCAGTTTGGCCTTGACATCCACAACTAATGAAAAACTGTTTTTT
j_gene: TRBJ1-4; d_gene: -; abundance: many; v_gene: TRBV6-5; CDR3aa: CASQTGEKLFF; CDR3nt: TGTGCCAGCCAAACAGGGGAAAAACTGTTTTTT
j_gene: TRBJ2-1; d_gene: TRBD2; abundance: many; v_gene: TRBV11-2; CDR3aa: CASSLVATSGDPNEQFF; CDR3nt: TGTGCCAGCAGCTTAGTCGCGACTAGCGGGGACCCCAATGAGCAGTTCTTC
j_gene: TRBJ2-5; d_gene: -; abundance: many; v_gene: TRBV20-1; CDR3aa: CSASSLRDQQETQYF; CDR3nt: TGCAGTGCTAGTTCCCTCCGGGACCAGCAAGAGACCCAGTACTTC
j_gene: TRBJ1-2; d_gene: -; abundance: few; v_gene: TRBV6-2/TRBV6-3; CDR3aa: CASSYNYGYTF; CDR3nt: TGTGCCAGCAGTTATAACTATGGCTACACCTTC
j_gene: TRBJ1-4; d_gene: TRBD1; abundance: many; v_gene: TRBV5-6; CDR3aa: CASSLPRDSSAANEKLFF; CDR3nt: TGTGCCAGCAGCTTGCCCCGGGACAGCTCGGCAGCTAATGAAAAACTGTTTTTT
j_gene: TRBJ1-2; d_gene: TRBD1; abundance: many; v_gene: TRBV15; CDR3aa: CATSRDEGALGYTF; CDR3nt: TGTGCCACCAGCAGAGACGAGGGGGCTCTTGGCTACACCTTC
j_gene: TRBJ2-1; d_gene: TRBD1; abundance: many; v_gene: TRBV10-3; CDR3aa: CATSRDRDGEQFF; CDR3nt: TGTGCCACGTCCCGGGACAGGGACGGTGAGCAGTTCTTC
j_gene: TRBJ2-2; d_gene: -; abundance: few; v_gene: TRBV20-1; CDR3aa: CSARTGSRSTGELFF; CDR3nt: TGCAGTGCTAGAACAGGGAGTCGATCCACCGGGGAGCTGTTTTTT
j_gene: TRBJ2-7; d_gene: -; abundance: many; v_gene: TRBV6-6; CDR3aa: CASRKAGYEQYF; CDR3nt: TGTGCCAGCAGGAAGGCCGGCTACGAGCAGTACTTC
j_gene: TRBJ2-5; d_gene: -; abundance: few; v_gene: TRBV18; CDR3aa: CASSLTLGIQETQYF; CDR3nt: TGTGCCAGCTCGTTGACCCTAGGGATCCAAGAGACCCAGTACTTC
j_gene: TRBJ1-5; d_gene: -; abundance: many; v_gene: TRBV7-3; CDR3aa: CASSLYLSWGATINSNQPQHF; CDR3nt: TGTGCCAGCAGCTTATATCTTTCGTGGGGGGCCACGATTAATAGCAATCAGCCCCAGCATTTT
j_gene: TRBJ1-1; d_gene: -; abundance: -; v_gene: TRBV20-1; CDR3aa: CSARRTTEAFF; CDR3nt: TGCAGTGCCCGAAGGACCACTGAAGCTTTCTTT
j_gene: TRBJ2-7; d_gene: TRBD2; abundance: many; v_gene: TRBV10-3; CDR3aa: CAISEISGPYEQYF; CDR3nt: TGTGCCATCAGTGAGATTAGCGGGCCATACGAGCAGTACTTC
j_gene: TRBJ2-7; d_gene: TRBD1; abundance: many; v_gene: TRBV20-1; CDR3aa: CSVPTTGGTYEQYF; CDR3nt: TGCAGTGTTCCTACGACAGGGGGAACCTACGAGCAGTACTTC
j_gene: TRBJ1-2; d_gene: -; abundance: -; v_gene: TRBV3-1; CDR3aa: CASRKANYGYTF; CDR3nt: TGTGCCAGCCGAAAGGCTAACTATGGCTACACCTTC
j_gene: TRBJ2-2; d_gene: -; abundance: many; v_gene: TRBV7-6; CDR3aa: CASRAGGTGELFF; CDR3nt: TGTGCCAGCAGGGCAGGAGGCACCGGGGAGCTGTTTTTT
j_gene: TRBJ2-2; d_gene: -; abundance: many; v_gene: TRBV6-2/TRBV6-3; CDR3aa: CASRKQGNGELFF; CDR3nt: TGTGCCAGCAGAAAACAGGGTAACGGGGAGCTGTTTTTT
j_gene: TRBJ2-4; d_gene: -; abundance: many; v_gene: TRBV28; CDR3aa: CASSPQAQNIQYF; CDR3nt: TGTGCCAGCAGTCCCCAGGCCCAAAACATTCAGTACTTC
j_gene: TRBJ2-5; d_gene: TRBD2; abundance: many; v_gene: TRBV4-1; CDR3aa: CASSQGTSGGARETQYF; CDR3nt: TGCGCCAGCAGCCAAGGAACCAGCGGGGGGGCCCGTGAGACCCAGTACTTC
j_gene: TRBJ2-5; d_gene: TRBD2; abundance: many; v_gene: TRBV6-2/TRBV6-3; CDR3aa: CASSYPGLVLETQYF; CDR3nt: TGTGCCAGCAGTTACCCAGGACTAGTATTGGAGACCCAGTACTTC
j_gene: TRBJ2-3; d_gene: TRBD2; abundance: many; v_gene: TRBV5-1; CDR3aa: CASNGLAGSTDTQYF; CDR3nt: TGCGCCAGCAATGGACTAGCGGGGAGCACAGATACGCAGTATTTT
j_gene: TRBJ2-5; d_gene: TRBD2; abundance: many; v_gene: TRBV20-1; CDR3aa: CSASSAGSGLQETQYF; CDR3nt: TGCAGTGCTAGTTCAGCGGGGAGCGGCCTGCAAGAGACCCAGTACTTC
j_gene: TRBJ2-7; d_gene: -; abundance: many; v_gene: TRBV5-1; CDR3aa: CASSLNGLSSYEQYF; CDR3nt: TGCGCCAGCAGCTTGAACGGCCTTAGCTCCTACGAGCAGTACTTC
j_gene: TRBJ2-5; d_gene: -; abundance: many; v_gene: TRBV3-1; CDR3aa: CASSQVGAGDETQYF; CDR3nt: TGTGCCAGCAGCCAAGTCGGGGCAGGGGACGAGACCCAGTACTTC
j_gene: TRBJ2-1; d_gene: -; abundance: many; v_gene: TRBV30; CDR3aa: CAWSVHQGTYNEQFF; CDR3nt: TGTGCCTGGAGTGTACATCAGGGGACCTACAATGAGCAGTTCTTC
j_gene: TRBJ2-7; d_gene: TRBD1; abundance: many; v_gene: TRBV12-3/TRBV12-4; CDR3aa: CASSRQGNEQYF; CDR3nt: TGTGCCAGCAGTCGACAGGGGAACGAGCAGTACTTC